This T cell receptor beta chain was identified during a study of blood T cells in healthy people across ages (dated by TCRdb to about 2015). A note on the overall study: In model experiments, template switching captured about one uniquely barcoded TCR beta cDNA molecule for every two T cells. The study analyzed two additional independent replicas of 1 million unique cDNA reads from the same blood draw for two donors, one aged 18 to 30 and one aged 80 or older. The study measured age-related changes in TCR beta repertoire diversity using deep sequencing normalized with unique cDNA molecular identifiers. The donors were divided into four age groups: young (average around 16 years), middle-aged (under 40), aged (approximately 62) and long-lived (roughly 82). To avoid experimental bias, donors of different ages were spread randomly across the sequencing lanes. Summary of the overall study and its limitations: The long-lived group showed more naive CD4+ T cells, fewer expanded clones and increased TCR diversity than the aged group, suggesting age selection. Total diversity estimates from one million sequenced T cells were considered lower bounds and underestimates. Bulk unsorted PBMC profiling prevented conclusive comparison of naive and antigen-experienced compartments. Observed TCR beta diversity correlated strongly with the percentage of naive T cells measured by flow cytometry. Observed TCR beta diversity per million T cells fell roughly linearly with age, and a significant reduction was already apparent by age roughly 40. Because donor CMV infection status was unknown, age-related changes in expanded clonotypes were potentially confounded.

The 35 to 40 donors, aged 6 to 90 years, were systemically healthy Caucasian individuals from Russia. Each donor gave about 11 milliliters of peripheral blood, drawn into EDTA-treated Vacutainer tubes. PBMCs were isolated by Ficoll-Paque density-gradient centrifugation, with at least 7 million obtained per sample. Total RNA, at least 6 micrograms per sample, was extracted from PBMCs with Trizol reagent. Naive CD45RAhigh/CD27high T cell percentages were measured by flow cytometry on a PBMC aliquot from every donor. Library preparation employed 5' RACE. Instrument used: Illumina HiSeq 2500. The second PCR ran for roughly 7 to 11 cycles and used a J-beta primer mix along with a sample-barcoded 5' primer. Each TCR beta cDNA molecule received a unique molecular identifier from a template-switch 5' adaptor carrying 12 random nucleotides. At least 2.5 million CDR3-containing paired-end reads were obtained from each sample. First-strand cDNA synthesis was performed from all RNA using the Mint cDNA synthesis kit, with priming by a TRBC-specific oligonucleotide. All cDNA was treated with uracil-DNA glycosylase and then went through a first 18-cycle PCR with the universal primers M1SS and BC2_uni_R. The source study handled its data this way. Normalization of each sample was performed by random selection of 1 million high-quality reads, each carrying a distinct molecular identifier. Reads sharing molecular identifiers were discarded rather than binned into consensus sequences. MiTCR, run with a Q25 quality threshold and the strictest error-elimination algorithm, handled CDR3 identification, clonotype clustering and error correction. A nonparametric unseen species model using Euler transformation provided a lower-bound estimate of total TCR beta diversity. TCRdb applied fastp at Q25 and MiXCR to the public reads, then kept only in-frame beta chains. CDR3 protein sequences are deduplicated, and each keeps its most common genes and DNA. Here the V and J calls rest on TCRdb's processing, not on the authors' analysis. The sample table lists around 990,000 distinct CDR3 sequences, 30% to 40% of them with a count of one. The top ten clonotypes cover about an eighth of the sample.

From cysteine to phenylalanine, the CDR3 is 14 amino acids long. The read is trimmed to its CDR3 DNA, 42 bases read in frame from base 1. Germline trimming amounts to 7 bases on V and 5 bases on J, with 8 as the count of junction bases outside the gene matches. Comments on this clonotype: Its antigen has not been determined. No base quality values were provided; no much bigger clone lies one nucleotide off.

The sequence is built from TRBV12-3 or TRBV12-4 and TRBJ2-1; TRBD1 lines up with 7 middle nucleotides. What was sequenced was blood. The receptor comes from a man aged 18 to 35 in good health. This receptor carries the CDR3 CASNPTGDDNEQFF. The nucleotide sequence reads TGTGCCAGCAATCCTACAGGGGACGACAATGAGCAGTTCTTC.